This TCR beta chain appears in the sequencing data of a study of T cells in Graves' hyperthyroidism and ophthalmopathy. TCR beta CDR3 regions were amplified from RNA. HTBI primers drove first-round RT-PCR of the TCR CDR3. TCRdb redid the calling of the multiplex PCR reads with MiXCR, one entry per CDR3 protein. The profile covers about 350,000 distinct CDR3 sequences, with 11% to 15% appearing a single time and roughly 24% taken by the ten largest. This clonotype has just a few counts. The CDR3 runs to 13 residues. Losses at the gene ends were 10 bases for V and 2 bases for J; bases not matched to a gene: 3. The germline CDR1 and CDR2 sequences are SGHTA and FQGNSA.

The sequenced sample consisted of blood. V usage is TRBV7-2 and J usage is TRBJ1-5, with 9 bases aligning to TRBD1. The receptor was isolated from a woman in her twenties or thirties with Graves' hyperthyroidism. The CDR3 nucleotides read TGTGCCACGACAGGGGGGCGCAATCAGCCCCAGCATTTT. It yields the protein CATTGGRNQPQHF.